Below are 19 T cell receptor beta chains sequenced from a single sample in a study of cytomegalovirus exposure and HLA in healthy donors. The PCR used 60 Vbeta and 13 Jbeta primers. Some clones are missing from TCRdb's copy, which holds only in-frame ones; the method was immunoSEQ multiplex PCR. The data contain 120,000 to 150,000 clones, 79% of them singletons. Sequencing input: PBMCs. These receptors were obtained from a woman in her thirties or forties in good health and CMV-seropositive.

This clone was picked up a small number of times. J is TRBJ2-5 and V is TRBV9; a possible D gene is TRBD2 (6 bases). The better agreement between TRBJ2-7 and the DNA end casts doubt on the J call. Per the germline V gene, CDR1 is SGDLS and CDR2 is YYNGEE. There are 15 residues in the CDR3. In nucleotides, the CDR3 is TGTGCCAGCAGCGTAGTTGCGGGGAGCTCCTACGAGCAGTACTTC. This gives the protein CASSVVAGSSYEQYF.

The V call is TRBV19, the J call TRBJ2-2, with D possibly TRBD2 on 6 matching bases. The V gene's germline CDR1 is LNHDA and CDR2 SQIVND (reference sequence). Trimming removed 5 bases at V and 6 bases at J, with 10 bases between. The CDR3 is 13 amino acids. CDR3 sequence: CASSPRGAGELFF. For the CDR3, the DNA is TGTGCCAGTAGTCCCCGCGGGGCCGGGGAGCTGTTTTTT.

The chain carries TRBV10-3 and TRBJ2-2; 9 bases map to TRBD1. This CDR3 is built from 16 residues. V dropped 5 bases and J dropped 2; count of bases not matched to a gene: 6. Germline V CDR1 and CDR2: ENHRY, SYGVKD. CDR3 coding DNA: TGTGCCATCAGTTTACAGGGGGCAGGAAACACCGGGGAGCTGTTTTTT. It yields the protein CAISLQGAGNTGELFF.

A word on this clone: One junction end does not reproduce the germline sequence, and a read error may be involved. The chain carries TRBV2 and TRBJ1-5; no clear D gene. The CDR3 consists of 13 residues. Germline V gene data show CDR1 as SNHLY and CDR2 as FYNNEI. The CDR3 bases are TGTGTCAGCCTCTTCCGGGAGAATCAGCCCCAGCATTTT. Its translation: CVSLFRENQPQHF.

This clone was detected a few times. The chain carries TRBV18 and TRBJ2-1; the match to TRBD2 covers 8 bases. CDR1 and CDR2 from the germline V gene are KGHSH and LQKENI. The junction had 6 bases not matched to a gene; V was cut back by 4 bases and J by 4 bases. CDR3 size: 15 residues. The CDR3 is CASSLTSGDYNEQFF. The CDR3 DNA reads TGTGCCAGCTCACTTACTAGCGGAGATTACAATGAGCAGTTCTTC.

This clone came up a few times. The rearrangement uses TRBV10-1 and TRBJ2-2, with D maybe TRBD1 (6 bases). V was cut by 5 bases and J by 6 bases, with 7 bases left in between. The germline V gene encodes CDR1 WNHNN and CDR2 SYGVQD (reference sequence). This CDR3 is built from 12 residues. DNA of the CDR3: TGCGCCAGCAGTTACAGGGCCGGGGAGCTGTTTTTT. This encodes CASSYRAGELFF.

The sample holds a few counts of this clone. This chain uses TRBV6-5 with TRBJ1-2; D is possibly TRBD1 (6 bases). Per the germline V gene, CDR1 is MNHEY and CDR2 is SVGAGI. Trimming cost V 6 bases and J 5 bases, with 13 bases left between them. The CDR3 has 13 amino acids. The CDR3 nucleotides are TGTGCCAGCAGACCACAGGGACCGTATGGCTACACCTTC. Its protein product is CASRPQGPYGYTF.

This rearrangement joins TRBV30 to TRBJ2-1; TRBD2 matches at 8 bases. The CDR3 is made up of 15 amino acids. Germline V lookup: CDR1 GTSNPN, CDR2 SVGIG (reference sequence). The V segment lost 7 bases and the J segment 2 bases; nucleotides outside the gene matches: 10. CDR3 in DNA: TGTGCCTTGACCCATTTAGCGGGGCCCTACAATGAGCAGTTCTTC. This translates into CALTHLAGPYNEQFF. The variable domain in full, completed from reference TRBV30 and TRBJ2-1, reads SQTIHQWPATLVQPVGSPLSLECTVEGTSNPNLYWYRQAAGRGLQLLFYSVGIGQISSEVPQNLSASRPQDRQFILSSKKLLLSDSGFYLCALTHLAGPYNEQFFGPGTRLTVL.

The chain recombines TRBV9 with TRBJ2-3; TRBD2 matches 7 bases. Germline loops: CDR1 SGDLS, CDR2 YYNGEE. This CDR3 region has 15 residues. V lost 4 bases to trimming and J lost 2 bases; unmatched junction nucleotides: 7. The CDR3 protein is CASSLRAGHTDTQYF. The CDR3 DNA follows: TGTGCCAGCAGCCTCCGAGCGGGGCACACAGATACGCAGTATTTT.

A note on this clone: The junction and the germline gene differ at one end; a read error may be behind it. This chain links TRBV7-9 with TRBJ1-1; no clear D. The germline CDR1 and CDR2 sequences are SEHNR and FQNEAQ (reference sequence). The CDR3 loop spans 13 amino acids. The CDR3 loop reads CSSSFSGPTEAFF. The CDR3 DNA is TGTTCCAGCAGCTTTTCTGGGCCTACTGAAGCTTTCTTT.

The V and J genes are TRBV6-5 and TRBJ1-2; a possible D gene is TRBD1 (5 bases). Germline V gene lookup returns CDR1 MNHEY and CDR2 SVGAGI. The CDR3 loop spans 14 amino acids. The V and J ends lost 5 bases and 8 bases respectively, with 18 bases between them. The CDR3 DNA is TGTGCCAGCAGTGAAGGTTCAGGGTCCGACGGCTACACCTTC. Protein product: CASSEGSGSDGYTF.

The CDR3 region has the DNA TGTGCCAGCGGGACAGGAATCGCTAACTATGGCTACACCTTC. It encodes CASGTGIANYGYTF. This chain links TRBV2 with TRBJ1-2; 8 nucleotides align to TRBD1. This CDR3 has 14 amino acids. Germline V gene data show CDR1 as SNHLY and CDR2 as FYNNEI. V lost 8 bases and J lost 0; bases outside the gene matches: 5.

This clone occurred a few times. The chain has TRBV7-7 and TRBJ2-5, with TRBD2 matching over 11 bases. This CDR3 spans 14 amino acids. CDR1 and CDR2 from the germline V gene are SSHAT and FNYEAQ (reference sequence). J gave up 9 bases and V 5 bases, and 8 bases lay outside the gene matches. Written as DNA, the CDR3 is TGTGCCAGCAGCCGAGGACTAGCGGGTGTATCCCAGTACTTC. Encoded protein: CASSRGLAGVSQYF.

The genes are TRBV7-6 and TRBJ2-2, with 9 bases lining up with TRBD1. V dropped 4 bases and J dropped 6; count of bases not matched to a gene: 3. Germline V lookup: CDR1 SGHVS, CDR2 FNYEAQ. The CDR3 runs to 14 residues. CDR3 loop: CASSSQGASGELFF. The CDR3 DNA sequence: TGTGCCAGCAGCTCACAGGGGGCCTCCGGGGAGCTGTTTTTT.

The J gene is TRBJ1-5, the V gene TRBV18, with D uncertain. The CDR3 length is 14 residues. Germline V gene lookup returns CDR1 KGHSH and CDR2 LQKENI. V was clipped by 5 bases and J by 0 bases, with 8 bases between them. This CDR3 reads CASSTGNSNQPQHF. In nucleotides, the CDR3 is TGTGCCAGCTCAACGGGGAATAGCAATCAGCCCCAGCATTTT.

This sequence joins TRBV19 and TRBJ1-2; tentatively, D is TRBD1 (6 bases). Looked up from germline, CDR1 is LNHDA and CDR2 is SQIVND (reference sequence). CDR3 size: 15 residues. Between the trimmed V and J ends, which lost 6 bases and 0 bases, there was a span of 14 bases. CDR3 amino acids: CASRISGDPNYGYTF. Written as DNA, the CDR3 is TGTGCCAGTAGGATATCAGGGGATCCTAACTATGGCTACACCTTC.

CDR3 nucleotides: TGTGCCAGCTCAACCTTTCAGGGGGCTCTGAACACCGGGGAGCTGTTTTTT. Translating it yields CASSTFQGALNTGELFF. The rearrangement uses TRBV18 and TRBJ2-2, with 8 bases matching TRBD1. Per germline, CDR1 KGHSH and CDR2 LQKENI. V dropped 5 bases and J dropped 1; count of bases not matched to a gene: 9. This CDR3 comprises 17 residues. The full variable domain, completed using reference TRBV18 and TRBJ2-2, is NAGVMQNPRHLVRRRGQEARLRCSPMKGHSHVYWYRQLPEEGLKFMVYLQKENIIDESGMPKERFSAEFPKEGPSILRIQQVVRGDSAAYFCASSTFQGALNTGELFFGEGSRLTVL.

The V call is TRBV2, the J call TRBJ1-1; 9 bases fit TRBD1. Germline V lookup: CDR1 SNHLY, CDR2 FYNNEI. Trimming removed 6 bases from V and 2 bases from J; junction bases left unmatched: 4. The CDR3 totals 14 residues. In DNA form, the CDR3 reads TGTGCCAGCAGCCGGACAGGGGCAAACACTGAAGCTTTCTTT. Translating it yields CASSRTGANTEAFF.

This clone was seen only a few times. The chain links TRBV28 to TRBJ2-7; 8 bases are a match to TRBD2. The CDR3 spans 17 residues. Trimming removed 3 bases from V and 4 bases from J; junction bases left unmatched: 14. Germline CDR1 reads MDHEN; CDR2 reads SYDVKM. The CDR3 nucleotides read TGTGCCAGCAGTTTTTCTCCTATCGGGGGGGCCGTTTACGAGCAGTACTTC. It specifies CASSFSPIGGAVYEQYF.